The 30 T cell receptor beta chains given below trace back to one sample, sequenced in a study of T cell repertoires in ileal Crohn's disease. Profiling relied on immunoSEQ multiplex PCR, and the TCRdb table lists in-frame clones only, not all of them. The repertoire holds tens of thousands of clones, with about three quarters as singletons. The sequenced sample consisted of ileal tissue. The source of these receptors is an adult with Crohn's disease.

DNA of the CDR3: TGCAGCGTTGACAATCCATCGAGCTCCTACGAGCAGTACTTC. Its translation: CSVDNPSSSYEQYF. The rearrangement links TRBV29-1 to TRBJ2-7; D remains ambiguous. Germline CDR1 reads SQVTM; CDR2 reads ANQGSEA. The CDR3 length is 14 residues. V was trimmed by 3 bases and J by 0 bases, leaving 12 bases between them.

The chain carries TRBV11-2 and TRBJ2-5; TRBD1 matches 11 bases. The CDR3 is made up of 15 amino acids. Germline CDR1 SGHAT, CDR2 FQNNGV. Unmatched junction bases numbered 3, after V lost 5 bases and J lost 1 base. The CDR3 protein is CASSPGTGGQETQYF. In nucleotides, the CDR3 is TGTGCCAGCAGCCCCGGGACAGGGGGCCAAGAGACCCAGTACTTC.

The rearrangement links TRBV27 to TRBJ2-3, with a possible D match to TRBD1 (6 bases). This CDR3 region has 18 residues. CDR1 and CDR2 (germline): MNHEY, SMNVEV (reference sequence). V was cut by 8 bases and J by 0 bases, with 24 bases left in between. CDR3 protein: CASRAWGQRGLSTDTQYF. CDR3 bases: TGTGCCAGCCGAGCCTGGGGGCAGAGGGGTCTCAGCACAGATACGCAGTATTTT.

This chain links TRBV7-2 with TRBJ1-2; D ambiguous. Germline V CDR1 and CDR2: SGHTA, FQGNSA. The ends were cut back, 4 bases at V and 8 bases at J, with 14 bases in the middle. This CDR3 is 13 amino acids long. For the CDR3, the DNA is TGTGCCAGCAGCTCCGCCCGCAATCGGGGCTACACCTTC. Translation gives CASSSARNRGYTF.

The CDR3 DNA reads TGTGCCAGCACACCCGGACAGGGAAGAGCGAGTGAAAAACTGTTTTTT. It codes for CASTPGQGRASEKLFF. This sequence joins TRBV7-9 and TRBJ1-4; 8 bases fit TRBD1. The V gene end was trimmed by 7 bases and the J gene end by 7 bases; junction bases not matched to a gene: 14. The CDR3 length is 16 residues. Germline CDR1 and CDR2: SEHNR and FQNEAQ (reference sequence).

This chain connects TRBV14 to TRBJ1-1; D is unclear. The CDR3 covers 13 residues. From germline, CDR1 is SGHDN and CDR2 FVKESK. V was pared by 0 bases and J by 7 bases, with 9 bases between. CDR3 coding DNA: TGTGCCAGCAGCCAAGATTTATCAGGTGAAGCTTTCTTT. Protein sequence: CASSQDLSGEAFF.

This clone has just one count. V and J are TRBV7-2 and TRBJ1-5, with TRBD1 identical over 8 bases. From germline, CDR1 is SGHTA and CDR2 FQGNSA. The CDR3 has 15 residues. J was trimmed by 3 bases and V by 3 bases; bases with no gene match: 4. The CDR3 loop is CASSLDRAYNQPQHF. As DNA, the CDR3 is TGTGCCAGCAGCTTGGACAGGGCTTACAATCAGCCCCAGCATTTT.

Only a few counts were recorded for this clone. At one of its ends the junction is not consistent with the germline gene, which may arise from a read error. CDR3 bases: TGCGCCGGCAGCTTGGGGGGGGGACAGGGGGCTGAGGAGACCCAGTACTTC. This sequence encodes CAGSLGGGQGAEETQYF. This chain joins TRBV5-1 and TRBJ2-5; 12 positions agree with TRBD1. Germline assignment: CDR1 SGHRS and CDR2 YFSETQ. This CDR3 spans 17 amino acids.

The rearrangement links TRBV5-6 to TRBJ1-3; D might be TRBD1 (6 bases). The CDR3 is made up of 15 amino acids. Germline V gene data show CDR1 as SGHDT and CDR2 as YYEEEE. V shed 3 bases and J shed 5 bases, with 15 bases lying between them. The CDR3 coding sequence is TGTGCCAGCAGCTCGGCCGGGACAACCCGAAACACCATATATTTT. Amino acids: CASSSAGTTRNTIYF. The full variable domain, completed using reference TRBV5-6 and TRBJ1-3, is DAGVTQSPTHLIKTRGQQVTLRCSPKSGHDTVSWYQQALGQGPQFIFQYYEEEERQRGNFPDRFSGHQFPNYSSELNVNALLLGDSALYLCASSSAGTTRNTIYFGEGSWLTVV.

J is TRBJ1-2 and V is TRBV6-6; no reliable D call. With 8 bases removed from V and 0 bases from J, the gap between germline ends came to 19 bases. Germline CDR1 reads MNHNY; CDR2 reads SVGAGI (reference sequence). This CDR3 region has 16 residues. CDR3 in amino acids: CASPRRSVRANYGYTF. For the CDR3, the DNA is TGTGCCAGCCCTAGACGCTCCGTGAGAGCTAACTATGGCTACACCTTC.

This chain links TRBV7-8 with TRBJ2-7; D is undetermined. Trimming left V 0 bases short and J 9 bases short, with 15 bases between. CDR1 is SGHVS, CDR2 FQNEAQ, per germline. The CDR3 is made up of 14 amino acids. The CDR3 nucleotides are TGTGCCAGCAGCTTAGCCGCCGTGGGCCCCGGGCAGTACTTC. As protein: CASSLAAVGPGQYF.

The V call is TRBV5-4, the J call TRBJ1-2, with 9 bases matching TRBD1. The CDR3 loop spans 14 amino acids. CDR1 is SGHNT and CDR2 is YYREEE in the germline V gene (reference sequence). The V segment lost 0 bases and the J segment 8 bases; nucleotides outside the gene matches: 5. The CDR3 DNA reads TGTGCCAGCAGCTTGGAGAACAGGGGGCAGGGCTACACCTTC. Translated: CASSLENRGQGYTF.

The chain carries TRBV5-1 and TRBJ1-4; 8 nucleotides line up with TRBD1. Germline V gives CDR1 SGHRS, CDR2 YFSETQ. J was trimmed by 4 bases and V by 3 bases; bases with no gene match: 5. The CDR3 is 15 amino acids. This CDR3 reads CASSSGQGNNEKLFF. The DNA for the CDR3 is TGCGCCAGCAGCTCTGGACAGGGTAATAATGAAAAACTGTTTTTT.

This clone was detected only once. The chain couples TRBV4-3 to TRBJ2-2; TRBD1 agrees at 8 bases. V shed 0 bases and J 0 bases; nucleotides not matched to a gene: 3. CDR3 length: 17 residues. CDR1 LGHNA and CDR2 YSLEER come from the germline V gene. As DNA, the CDR3 is TGCGCCAGCAGCCAAGATCAGGGGGCCCCGAACACCGGGGAGCTGTTTTTT. Its protein is CASSQDQGAPNTGELFF.

The rearrangement links TRBV20-1 to TRBJ2-7; the D is unclear. V lost 5 bases, J lost 5 bases, and 10 bases lay in between. The CDR3 loop spans 11 amino acids. Germline-derived CDR1 and CDR2 are DFQATT and SNEGSKA (reference sequence). The CDR3 sequence is CSAPGYHEQYF. Here the CDR3 DNA reads TGCAGTGCTCCAGGCTACCACGAGCAGTACTTC.

The J gene is TRBJ1-3, the V gene TRBV6-6, with 7 bases matching TRBD1. The CDR3 length is 15 residues. CDR1 is MNHNY and CDR2 is SVGAGI in the germline V gene (reference sequence). V shed 2 bases, J shed 3 bases, and the junction held 4 bases outside the gene matches. This CDR3 is CASSYTDRVGNTIYF. The CDR3 bases are TGTGCCAGCAGTTACACCGACAGGGTTGGAAACACCATATATTTT.

The chain uses TRBV29-1 and TRBJ1-1; D remains ambiguous. The germline V gene encodes CDR1 SQVTM and CDR2 ANQGSEA. The CDR3 length is 12 residues. The V and J ends lost 7 bases and 0 bases respectively, with 9 bases between them. CDR3 nucleotides: TGCAGCGGGACTATAGTGAACACTGAAGCTTTCTTT. It yields the protein CSGTIVNTEAFF.

The chain couples TRBV6-5 to TRBJ1-1; 10 positions agree with TRBD1. In germline, CDR1 is MNHEY, CDR2 SVGAGI. This CDR3 has 14 residues. The V segment lost 4 bases and the J segment 6 bases; nucleotides outside the gene matches: 5. Here the CDR3 reads CASSFQTGGAEAFF. For the CDR3, the DNA is TGTGCCAGCAGTTTCCAGACAGGGGGCGCTGAAGCTTTCTTT.

DNA of the CDR3: TGTGCCAGCTCACCAGTCCTGGAGCCCCTTTCCCACGAGCAGTACTTC. This gives the protein CASSPVLEPLSHEQYF. This sequence joins TRBV18 and TRBJ2-7; no reliable D call. Trimming removed 2 bases at V and 5 bases at J, with 19 bases between. Germline CDR1 KGHSH, CDR2 LQKENI. The CDR3 is made up of 16 amino acids. The full variable domain, in which reference TRBV18 and TRBJ2-7 provide the parts outside the CDR3, is NAGVMQNPRHLVRRRGQEARLRCSPMKGHSHVYWYRQLPEEGLKFMVYLQKENIIDESGMPKERFSAEFPKEGPSILRIQQVVRGDSAAYFCASSPVLEPLSHEQYFGPGTRLTVT.

This clone was detected a few times. The rearrangement joins TRBV6-6 to TRBJ2-5; D perhaps matches TRBD2 (6 bases). V was pared by 6 bases and J by 2 bases, with 16 bases between. Germline V gives CDR1 MNHNY, CDR2 SVGAGI (reference sequence). The CDR3 is 15 residues long. CDR3 sequence: CASRHGGGRQETQYF. DNA for the CDR3: TGTGCCAGCAGACACGGGGGAGGAAGGCAAGAGACCCAGTACTTC.

This clone was detected once. The chain uses TRBV5-6 and TRBJ2-5, with no clear D. With 0 bases removed from V and 3 bases from J, the gap between germline ends came to 6 bases. The CDR3 loop spans 13 amino acids. Germline V gene data show CDR1 as SGHDT and CDR2 as YYEEEE. Here the CDR3 reads CASSLDEKETQYF. The CDR3 DNA follows: TGTGCCAGCAGCTTGGACGAGAAAGAGACCCAGTACTTC.

The chain carries TRBV2 and TRBJ1-4, with TRBD1 as a possible D gene (6 bases). The CDR3 runs to 13 residues. Germline V CDR1 and CDR2: SNHLY, FYNNEI. The V end was cut by 8 bases, the J end by 6 bases, with 13 bases between. The CDR3 region has the DNA TGTGCCAGCGTTCAGGACAGCGATGAAAAACTGTTTTTT. It translates to CASVQDSDEKLFF.

This clone was detected a few times. The J gene is TRBJ2-3, the V gene TRBV7-3; 12 nucleotides agree with TRBD2. Losses at the gene ends were 4 bases for V and 6 bases for J; bases not matched to a gene: 5. This CDR3 is 15 amino acids long. Germline V gene lookup returns CDR1 SGHTA and CDR2 FQGTGA. CDR3 DNA: TGTGCCAGCAGCTCACTAGCGGGGGGAGGGGATACGCAGTATTTT. Protein product: CASSSLAGGGDTQYF.

This chain joins TRBV10-1 and TRBJ2-3; D is uncertain. Germline-derived CDR1 and CDR2 are WNHNN and SYGVQD (reference sequence). The CDR3 runs 13 residues. The V end was cut by 8 bases, the J end by 0 bases, with 9 bases between. For the CDR3, the DNA is TGCGCCAGCGCGGCCAAAAGCACAGATACGCAGTATTTT. This codes for CASAAKSTDTQYF.

This clone was found a few times. The sample has other DNA sequences that encode this CDR3 too. The chain carries TRBV19 and TRBJ2-3; the match to TRBD1 covers 7 bases. The CDR3 runs to 14 residues. V lost 5 bases and J lost 1; bases outside the gene matches: 3. Germline assignment: CDR1 LNHDA and CDR2 SQIVND (reference sequence). CDR3 in amino acids: CASSFGQGTDTQYF. The CDR3 coding sequence is TGTGCCAGTAGTTTCGGACAGGGCACAGATACGCAGTATTTT.

This clone came up once. The DNA of the CDR3 is TGCGCCAGCAGCAGGGTGGGGGGGAGCTCCTACAATGAGCAGTTCTTC. This sequence encodes CASSRVGGSSYNEQFF. The chain combines TRBV5-1 with TRBJ2-1; TRBD2 matches at 7 bases. The germline CDR1 and CDR2 sequences are SGHRS and YFSETQ. V lost 4 bases and J lost 0; bases outside the gene matches: 7. The CDR3 totals 16 residues.

This clone was detected a few times. Other DNA variants within this sample encode the same CDR3. The gene calls are TRBV11-3 and TRBJ1-1, with 7 bases identical to TRBD1. The J segment lost 2 bases and the V segment lost 6 bases, leaving 3 bases of the junction unmatched. Germline CDR1 reads SGHNT; CDR2 reads YENEEA. The CDR3 spans 13 residues. For the CDR3, the DNA is TGTGCCAGCAGTCAGGGGGGCAACACTGAAGCTTTCTTT. Amino acid sequence: CASSQGGNTEAFF.

The chain uses TRBV6-5 and TRBJ2-1; 9 bases are a match to TRBD1. Trimming at V came to 6 bases and at J to 4 bases, leaving 4 bases not matched to a gene. The length of the CDR3 is 14 residues. The germline V gene has CDR1 MNHEY and CDR2 SVGAGI. In DNA form, the CDR3 reads TGTGCCAGCAGAAACAGGGGGCAGTACAATGAGCAGTTCTTC. Its translation: CASRNRGQYNEQFF.

J is TRBJ2-3 and V is TRBV4-3; 7 nucleotides line up with TRBD2. Germline CDR1 reads LGHNA; CDR2 reads YSLEER. The ends lost 5 bases at V and 3 bases at J; junction bases unmatched: 14. The CDR3 runs 17 residues. CDR3 in DNA: TGCGCCAGCAGCTCTGTGCCCGAGACTAGCCTAACAGATACGCAGTATTTT. Its translation: CASSSVPETSLTDTQYF.

This clone was seen once. The gene calls are TRBV4-3 and TRBJ1-2; D may be TRBD1 (6 bases). Germline V gene sequence: CDR1 LGHNA, CDR2 YSLEER. V lost 0 bases and J lost 7, with 15 bases in between. The CDR3 length is 15 residues. CDR3 nucleotides: TGCGCCAGCAGCCAAGATCGTCCGGACAGCCCTGGCTACACCTTC. It specifies CASSQDRPDSPGYTF.